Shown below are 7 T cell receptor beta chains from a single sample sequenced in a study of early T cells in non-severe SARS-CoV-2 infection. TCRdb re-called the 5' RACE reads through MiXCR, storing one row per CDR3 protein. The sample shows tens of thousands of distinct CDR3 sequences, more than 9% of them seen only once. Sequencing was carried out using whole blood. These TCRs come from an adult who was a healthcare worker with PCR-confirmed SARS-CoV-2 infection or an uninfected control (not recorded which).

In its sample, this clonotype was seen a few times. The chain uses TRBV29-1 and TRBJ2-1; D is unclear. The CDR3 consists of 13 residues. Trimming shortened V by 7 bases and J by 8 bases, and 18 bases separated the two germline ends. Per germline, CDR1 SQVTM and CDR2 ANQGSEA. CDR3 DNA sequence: TGCAGCGCCGCCCCCCTTAGCAGGCATGAGCAGTTCTTC. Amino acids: CSAAPLSRHEQFF.

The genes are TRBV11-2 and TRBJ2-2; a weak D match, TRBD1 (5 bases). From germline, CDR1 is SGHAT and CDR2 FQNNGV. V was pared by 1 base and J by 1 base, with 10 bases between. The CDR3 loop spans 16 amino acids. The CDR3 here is CASSLGDSRNTGELFF. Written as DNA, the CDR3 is TGTGCCAGCAGCTTAGGAGACAGCAGGAACACCGGGGAGCTGTTTTTT.

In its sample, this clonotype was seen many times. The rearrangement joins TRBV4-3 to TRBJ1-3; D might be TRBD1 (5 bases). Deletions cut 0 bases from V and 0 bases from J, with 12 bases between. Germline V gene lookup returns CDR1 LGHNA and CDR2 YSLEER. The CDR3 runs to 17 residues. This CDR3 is CASSQDWGTYSGNTIYF. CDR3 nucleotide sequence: TGCGCCAGCAGCCAAGATTGGGGCACCTACTCTGGAAACACCATATATTTT.

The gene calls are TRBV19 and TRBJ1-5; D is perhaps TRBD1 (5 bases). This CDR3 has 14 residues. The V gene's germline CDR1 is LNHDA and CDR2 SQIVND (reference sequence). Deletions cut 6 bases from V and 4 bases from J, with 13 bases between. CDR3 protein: CASRTGTENQPQHF. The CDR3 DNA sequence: TGTGCCAGTAGGACCGGGACGGAAAATCAGCCCCAGCATTTT.

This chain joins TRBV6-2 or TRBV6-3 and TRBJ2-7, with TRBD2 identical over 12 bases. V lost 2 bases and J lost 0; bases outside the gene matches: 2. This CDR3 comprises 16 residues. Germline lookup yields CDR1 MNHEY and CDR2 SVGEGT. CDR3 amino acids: CASSYQGLAGSYEQYF. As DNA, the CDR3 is TGTGCCAGCAGTTACCAGGGACTAGCGGGCTCCTACGAGCAGTACTTC.

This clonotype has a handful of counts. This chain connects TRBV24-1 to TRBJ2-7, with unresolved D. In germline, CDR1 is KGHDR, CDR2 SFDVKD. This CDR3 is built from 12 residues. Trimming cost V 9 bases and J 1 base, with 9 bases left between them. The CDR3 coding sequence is TGTGCCACCGCAGACAATTCCTACGAGCAGTACTTC. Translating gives CATADNSYEQYF.

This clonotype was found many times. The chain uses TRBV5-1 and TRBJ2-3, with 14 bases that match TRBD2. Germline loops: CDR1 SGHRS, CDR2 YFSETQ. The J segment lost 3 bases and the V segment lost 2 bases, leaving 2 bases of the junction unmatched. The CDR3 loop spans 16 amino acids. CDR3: CASSFGTSGRTDTQYF. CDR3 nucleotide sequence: TGCGCCAGCAGCTTCGGGACTAGCGGGAGAACAGATACGCAGTATTTT.